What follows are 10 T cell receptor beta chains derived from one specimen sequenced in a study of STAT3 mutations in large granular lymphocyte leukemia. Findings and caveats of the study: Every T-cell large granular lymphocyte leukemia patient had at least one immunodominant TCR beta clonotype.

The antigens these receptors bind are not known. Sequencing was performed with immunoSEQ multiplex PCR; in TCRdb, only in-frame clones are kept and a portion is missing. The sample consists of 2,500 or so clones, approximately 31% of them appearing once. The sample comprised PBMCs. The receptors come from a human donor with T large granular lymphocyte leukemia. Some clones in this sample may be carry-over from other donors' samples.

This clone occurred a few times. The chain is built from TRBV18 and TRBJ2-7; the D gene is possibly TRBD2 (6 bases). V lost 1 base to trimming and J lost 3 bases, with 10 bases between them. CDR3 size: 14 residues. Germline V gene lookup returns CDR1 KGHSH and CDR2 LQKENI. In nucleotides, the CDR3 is TGTGCCAGCTCACCACGGCCGGGAGTCTACGAGCAGTACTTC. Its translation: CASSPRPGVYEQYF.

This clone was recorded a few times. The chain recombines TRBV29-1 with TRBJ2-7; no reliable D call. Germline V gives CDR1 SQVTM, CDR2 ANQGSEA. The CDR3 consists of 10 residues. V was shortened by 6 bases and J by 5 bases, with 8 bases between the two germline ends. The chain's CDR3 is CSVVNNEQYF. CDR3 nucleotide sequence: TGCAGCGTCGTCAACAACGAGCAGTACTTC.

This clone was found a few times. CDR3 bases: TGTGCCATCAGTGATACGGGCTCCTACGAGCAGTACTTC. Encoded protein: CAISDTGSYEQYF. The chain joins TRBV10-3 to TRBJ2-7; no clear D gene. The V end lost 3 bases, the J end lost 0 bases, and 6 bases lay between the germline ends. The germline CDR1 and CDR2 sequences are ENHRY and SYGVKD. This CDR3 has 13 amino acids.

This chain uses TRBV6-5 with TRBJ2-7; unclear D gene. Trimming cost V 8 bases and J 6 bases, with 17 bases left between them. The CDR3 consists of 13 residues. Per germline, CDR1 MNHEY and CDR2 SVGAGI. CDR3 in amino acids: CASGDRGPVEQYF. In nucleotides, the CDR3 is TGTGCCAGCGGCGACCGTGGCCCCGTCGAGCAGTACTTC.

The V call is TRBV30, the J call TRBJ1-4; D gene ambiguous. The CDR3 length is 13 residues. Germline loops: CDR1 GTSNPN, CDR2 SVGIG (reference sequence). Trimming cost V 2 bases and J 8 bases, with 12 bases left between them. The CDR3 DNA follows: TGTGCCTGGAGTTGGCGGCTAGGAGAAAAACTGTTTTTT. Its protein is CAWSWRLGEKLFF.

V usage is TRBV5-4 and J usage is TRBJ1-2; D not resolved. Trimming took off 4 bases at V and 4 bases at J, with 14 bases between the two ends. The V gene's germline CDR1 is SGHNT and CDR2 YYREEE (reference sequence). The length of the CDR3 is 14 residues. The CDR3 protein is CASSPDGRTYGYTF. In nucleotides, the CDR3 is TGTGCCAGCAGCCCCGATGGACGGACCTATGGCTACACCTTC.

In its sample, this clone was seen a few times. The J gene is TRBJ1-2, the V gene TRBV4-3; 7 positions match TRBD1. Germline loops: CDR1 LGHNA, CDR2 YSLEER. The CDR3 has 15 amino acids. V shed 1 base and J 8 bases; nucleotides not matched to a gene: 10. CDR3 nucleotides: TGCGCCAGCAGCCAAGCCTTGACAGGGCCGGGGGGCTACACCTTC. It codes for CASSQALTGPGGYTF.

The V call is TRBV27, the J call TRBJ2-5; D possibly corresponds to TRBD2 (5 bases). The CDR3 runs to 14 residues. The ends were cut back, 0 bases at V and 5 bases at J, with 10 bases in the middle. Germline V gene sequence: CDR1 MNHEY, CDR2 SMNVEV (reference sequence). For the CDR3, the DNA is TGTGCCAGCAGTTTATCGCTAGCTCCGGAGACCCAGTACTTC. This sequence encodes CASSLSLAPETQYF.

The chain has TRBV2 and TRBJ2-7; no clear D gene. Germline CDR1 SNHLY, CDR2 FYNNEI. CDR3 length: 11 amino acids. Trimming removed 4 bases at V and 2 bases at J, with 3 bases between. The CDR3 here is CASSVAYEQYF. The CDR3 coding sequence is TGTGCCAGCAGTGTAGCCTACGAGCAGTACTTC.

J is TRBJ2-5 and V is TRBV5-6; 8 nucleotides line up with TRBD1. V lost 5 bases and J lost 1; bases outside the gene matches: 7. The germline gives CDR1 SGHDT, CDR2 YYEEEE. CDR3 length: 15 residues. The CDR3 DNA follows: TGTGCCAGCAGTTCTCGACAGGGGACCCAAGAGACCCAGTACTTC. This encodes CASSSRQGTQETQYF.